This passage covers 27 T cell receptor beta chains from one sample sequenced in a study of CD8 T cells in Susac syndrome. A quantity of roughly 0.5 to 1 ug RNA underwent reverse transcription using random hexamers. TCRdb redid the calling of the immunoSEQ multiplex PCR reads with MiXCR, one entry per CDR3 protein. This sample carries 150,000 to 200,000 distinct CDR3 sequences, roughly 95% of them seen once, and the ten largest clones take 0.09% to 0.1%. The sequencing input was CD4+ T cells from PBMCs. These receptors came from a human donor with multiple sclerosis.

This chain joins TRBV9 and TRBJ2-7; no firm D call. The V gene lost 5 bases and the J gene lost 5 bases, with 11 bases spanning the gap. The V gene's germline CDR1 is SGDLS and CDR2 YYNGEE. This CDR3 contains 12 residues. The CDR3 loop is CASRDPFHEQYF. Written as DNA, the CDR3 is TGTGCCAGCAGAGATCCCTTCCACGAGCAGTACTTC.

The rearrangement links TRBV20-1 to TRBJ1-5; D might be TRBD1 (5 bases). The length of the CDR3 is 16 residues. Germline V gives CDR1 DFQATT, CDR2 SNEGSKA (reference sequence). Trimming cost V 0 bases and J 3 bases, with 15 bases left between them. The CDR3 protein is CSARDNWQGDNQPQHF. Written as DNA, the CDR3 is TGCAGTGCTAGAGATAATTGGCAGGGCGACAATCAGCCCCAGCATTTT.

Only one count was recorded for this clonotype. DNA of the CDR3: TGTGCCAGTAGACGGATAGCGGACCTGAACACCGGGGAGCTGTTTTTT. The encoded protein is CASRRIADLNTGELFF. The rearrangement joins TRBV19 to TRBJ2-2; weak D call: TRBD2 (6 bases). Germline V gene lookup returns CDR1 LNHDA and CDR2 SQIVND (reference sequence). The V gene lost 6 bases and the J gene lost 1 base, with 15 bases spanning the gap. The CDR3 sequence is 16 residues long.

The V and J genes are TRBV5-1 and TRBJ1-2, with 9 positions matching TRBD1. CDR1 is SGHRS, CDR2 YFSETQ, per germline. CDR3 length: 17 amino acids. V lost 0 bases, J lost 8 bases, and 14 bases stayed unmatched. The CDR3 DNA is TGCGCCAGCAGCTTGGGGTTTTTCGGGACAGGGATTCGAGGCTACACCTTC. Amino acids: CASSLGFFGTGIRGYTF.

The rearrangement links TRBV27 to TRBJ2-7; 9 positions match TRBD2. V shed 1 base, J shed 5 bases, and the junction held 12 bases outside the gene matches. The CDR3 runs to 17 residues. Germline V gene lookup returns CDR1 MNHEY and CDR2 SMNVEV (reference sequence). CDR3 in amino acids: CASSLFGLTSGGDEQYF. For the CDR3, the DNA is TGTGCCAGCAGTTTATTCGGACTGACTAGCGGAGGGGACGAGCAGTACTTC.

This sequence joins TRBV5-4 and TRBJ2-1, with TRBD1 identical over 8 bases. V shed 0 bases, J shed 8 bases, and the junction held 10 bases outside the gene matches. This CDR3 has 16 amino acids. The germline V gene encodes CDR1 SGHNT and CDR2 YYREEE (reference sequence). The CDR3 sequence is CASSLGTGSLRDEQFF. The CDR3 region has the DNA TGTGCCAGCAGCTTGGGGACAGGGTCCCTAAGGGATGAGCAGTTCTTC.

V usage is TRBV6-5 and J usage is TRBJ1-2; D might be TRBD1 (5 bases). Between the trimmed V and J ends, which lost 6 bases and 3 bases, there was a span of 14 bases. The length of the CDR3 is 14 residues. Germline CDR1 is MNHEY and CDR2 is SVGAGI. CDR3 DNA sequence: TGTGCCAGCAGCCCTCTCCCCAGGGACTATGGCTACACCTTC. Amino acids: CASSPLPRDYGYTF.

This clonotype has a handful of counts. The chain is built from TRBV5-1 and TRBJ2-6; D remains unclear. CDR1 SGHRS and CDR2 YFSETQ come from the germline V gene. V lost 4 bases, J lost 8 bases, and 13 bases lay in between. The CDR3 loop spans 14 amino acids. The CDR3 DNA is TGCGCCAGCAGCGTCTTCGAGGTGACCAACGTCCTGACTTTC. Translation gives CASSVFEVTNVLTF.

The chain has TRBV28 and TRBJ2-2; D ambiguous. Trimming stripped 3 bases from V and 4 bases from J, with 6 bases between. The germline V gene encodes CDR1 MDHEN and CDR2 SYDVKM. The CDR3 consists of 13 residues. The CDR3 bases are TGTGCCAGCAGTTTGCCAGCCACCGGGGAGCTGTTTTTT. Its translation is CASSLPATGELFF.

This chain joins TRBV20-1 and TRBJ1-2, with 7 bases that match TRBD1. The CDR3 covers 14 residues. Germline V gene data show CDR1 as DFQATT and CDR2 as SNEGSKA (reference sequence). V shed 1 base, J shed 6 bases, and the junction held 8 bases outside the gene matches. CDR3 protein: CSARGGTVKDGYTF. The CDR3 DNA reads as TGCAGTGCTAGAGGCGGGACAGTTAAGGATGGCTACACCTTC.

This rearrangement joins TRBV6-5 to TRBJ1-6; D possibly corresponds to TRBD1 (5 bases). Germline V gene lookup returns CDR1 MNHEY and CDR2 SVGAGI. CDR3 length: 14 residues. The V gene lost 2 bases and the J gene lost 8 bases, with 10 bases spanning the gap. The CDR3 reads CASSYRGPYSPLHF. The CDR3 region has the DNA TGTGCCAGCAGTTACAGGGGCCCCTATTCACCCCTCCACTTT.

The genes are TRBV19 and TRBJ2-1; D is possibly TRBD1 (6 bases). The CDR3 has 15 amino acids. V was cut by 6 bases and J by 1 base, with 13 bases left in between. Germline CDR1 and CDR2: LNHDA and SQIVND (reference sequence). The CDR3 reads CASRKEGESYNEQFF. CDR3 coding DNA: TGTGCCAGTAGAAAAGAGGGGGAATCCTACAATGAGCAGTTCTTC.

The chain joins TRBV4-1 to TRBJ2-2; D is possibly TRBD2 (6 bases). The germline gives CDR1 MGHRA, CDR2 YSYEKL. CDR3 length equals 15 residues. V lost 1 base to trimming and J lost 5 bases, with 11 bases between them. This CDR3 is CASSQGYSGTGELFF. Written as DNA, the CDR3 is TGCGCCAGCAGCCAAGGTTACAGCGGGACCGGGGAGCTGTTTTTT.

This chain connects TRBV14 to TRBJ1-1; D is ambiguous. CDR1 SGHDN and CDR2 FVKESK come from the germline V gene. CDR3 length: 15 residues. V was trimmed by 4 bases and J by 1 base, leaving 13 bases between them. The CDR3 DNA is TGTGCCAGCAGCCGGACTGGGCGGAAGAACACTGAAGCTTTCTTT. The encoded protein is CASSRTGRKNTEAFF.

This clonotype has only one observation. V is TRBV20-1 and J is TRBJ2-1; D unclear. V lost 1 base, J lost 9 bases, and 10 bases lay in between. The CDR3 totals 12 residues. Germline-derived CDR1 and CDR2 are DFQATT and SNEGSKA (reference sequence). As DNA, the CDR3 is TGCAGTGCTAGAGGGGCTGCAGGTGAGCAGTTCTTC. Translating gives CSARGAAGEQFF.

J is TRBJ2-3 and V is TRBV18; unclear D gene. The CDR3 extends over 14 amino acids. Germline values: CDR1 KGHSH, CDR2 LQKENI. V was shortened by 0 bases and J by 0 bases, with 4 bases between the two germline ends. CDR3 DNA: TGTGCCAGCTCACCACCCTCTAGCACAGATACGCAGTATTTT. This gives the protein CASSPPSSTDTQYF.

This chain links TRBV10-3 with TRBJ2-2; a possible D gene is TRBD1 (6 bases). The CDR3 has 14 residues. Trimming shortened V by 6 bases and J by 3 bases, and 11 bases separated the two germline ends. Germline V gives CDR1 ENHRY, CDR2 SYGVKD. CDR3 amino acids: CAIRPGHDTGELFF. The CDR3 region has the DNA TGTGCCATCAGACCGGGACACGACACCGGGGAGCTGTTTTTT.

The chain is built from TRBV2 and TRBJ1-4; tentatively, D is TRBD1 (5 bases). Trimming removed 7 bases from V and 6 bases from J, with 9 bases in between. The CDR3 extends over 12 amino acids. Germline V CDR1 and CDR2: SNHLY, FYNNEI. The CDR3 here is CASKGLDEKLFF. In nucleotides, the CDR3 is TGTGCCAGCAAGGGGCTTGATGAAAAACTGTTTTTT. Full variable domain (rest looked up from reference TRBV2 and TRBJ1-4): EPEVTQTPSHQVTQMGQEVILRCVPISNHLYFYWYRQILGQKVEFLVSFYNNEISEKSEIFDDQFSVERPDGSNFTLKIRSTKLEDSAMYFCASKGLDEKLFFGSGTQLSVL.

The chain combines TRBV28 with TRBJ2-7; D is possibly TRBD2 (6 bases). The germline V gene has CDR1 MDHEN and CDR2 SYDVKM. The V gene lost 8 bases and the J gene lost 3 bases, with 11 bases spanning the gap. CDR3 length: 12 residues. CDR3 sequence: CASGGTVYEQYF. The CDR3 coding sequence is TGTGCCAGCGGCGGGACCGTCTACGAGCAGTACTTC.

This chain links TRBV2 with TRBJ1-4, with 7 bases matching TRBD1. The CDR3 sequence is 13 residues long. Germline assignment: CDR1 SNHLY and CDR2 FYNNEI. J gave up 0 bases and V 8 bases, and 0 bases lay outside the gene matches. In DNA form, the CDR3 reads TGTGCCAGCGGGACAGCAACTAATGAAAAACTGTTTTTT. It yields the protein CASGTATNEKLFF.

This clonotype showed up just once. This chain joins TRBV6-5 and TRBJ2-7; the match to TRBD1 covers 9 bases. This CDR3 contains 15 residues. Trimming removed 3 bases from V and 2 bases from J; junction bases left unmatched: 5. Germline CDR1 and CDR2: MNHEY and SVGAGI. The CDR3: CASSYSGTGTYEQYF. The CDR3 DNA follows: TGTGCCAGCAGTTATAGTGGGACAGGGACCTACGAGCAGTACTTC.

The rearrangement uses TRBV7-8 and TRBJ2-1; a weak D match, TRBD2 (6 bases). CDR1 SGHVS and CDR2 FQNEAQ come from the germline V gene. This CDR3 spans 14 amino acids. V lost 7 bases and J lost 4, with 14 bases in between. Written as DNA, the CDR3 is TGTGCCAGCATGGAGGGTCGGACTTACAATGAGCAGTTCTTC. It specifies CASMEGRTYNEQFF.

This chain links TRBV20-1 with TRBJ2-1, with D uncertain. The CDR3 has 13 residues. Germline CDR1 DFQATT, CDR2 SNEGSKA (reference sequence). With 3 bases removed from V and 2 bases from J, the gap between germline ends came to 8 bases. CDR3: CSARESTYNEQFF. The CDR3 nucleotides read TGCAGTGCTAGGGAGTCCACCTACAATGAGCAGTTCTTC.

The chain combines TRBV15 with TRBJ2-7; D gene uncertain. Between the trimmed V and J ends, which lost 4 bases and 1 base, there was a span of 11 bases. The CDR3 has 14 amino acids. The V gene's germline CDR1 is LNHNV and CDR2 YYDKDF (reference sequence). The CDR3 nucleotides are TGTGCCACCAGCACTTGGGGTTTATCCTACGAGCAGTACTTC. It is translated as CATSTWGLSYEQYF.

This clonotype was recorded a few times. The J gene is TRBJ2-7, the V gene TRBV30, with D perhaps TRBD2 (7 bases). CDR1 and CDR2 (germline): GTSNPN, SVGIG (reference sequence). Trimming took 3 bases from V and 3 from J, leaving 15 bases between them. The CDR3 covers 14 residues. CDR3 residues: CAWRQQGGSYEQYF. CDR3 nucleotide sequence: TGTGCCTGGAGGCAACAGGGAGGGAGCTACGAGCAGTACTTC.

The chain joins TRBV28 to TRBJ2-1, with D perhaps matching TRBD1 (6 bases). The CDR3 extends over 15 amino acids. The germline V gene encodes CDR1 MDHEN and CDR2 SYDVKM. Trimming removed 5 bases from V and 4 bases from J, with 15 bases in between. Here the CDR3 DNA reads TGTGCCAGCAGTGGGCCGGGACAATTTTACAATGAGCAGTTCTTC. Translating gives CASSGPGQFYNEQFF.

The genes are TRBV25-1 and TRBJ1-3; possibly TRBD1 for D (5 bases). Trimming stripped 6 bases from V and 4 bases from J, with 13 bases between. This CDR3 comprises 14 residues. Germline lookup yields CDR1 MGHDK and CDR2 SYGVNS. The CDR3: CASSRAGFGNTIYF. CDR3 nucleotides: TGTGCCAGCAGCAGGGCGGGATTCGGAAACACCATATATTTT.